This T cell receptor beta chain was obtained from a study of blood T cell repertoires in COVID-19 (dated by TCRdb to the early 2020s). Study-level background: Collaborator samples came from the United States, Italy and Spain and covered acute and convalescent phases of COVID-19. The repertoires were made available in a free public database intended to serve as a resource for research on the immune response to SARS-CoV-2. The samples were drawn from two sources: the first 160 participants of the ongoing ImmuneRACE study, and 1,200 or so subjects contributed by 6 global collaborators. Nearly every sample came with metadata listing a de-identified subject ID, COVID-19 status, age in years and sex. Where available, HLA class I and class II types were obtained from metadata supplied by the sample provider rather than from assay-based typing. The material from the prospective study consisted of cDNA or gDNA derived from T cells, B-cell-depleted T cells, or PBMCs. The dataset comprised deeply sampled blood TCRbeta repertoires from subjects exposed to, actively infected with, or recovered from COVID-19.

Results the study describes overall, beyond this receptor: The quantity of clinical and demographic metadata differed by source and by participant and was supplied without curation.

As regards this clone: Its target antigen remains unknown. Base quality data are lacking; no much larger clone is found one base away.

At the junction V is shortened by 4 bases and J by 8 bases, with 17 bases in between. Spanning cysteine to phenylalanine, the CDR3 consists of 14 amino acids. Just the 42-base CDR3 DNA is kept, in frame starting at base 1. From a lookup of the germline V gene, CDR1 and CDR2 are WSHSY and SAAADI. TCRbeta CDR3 regions were amplified from genomic DNA by means of the immunoSEQ Assay, a bias-controlled multiplex PCR. Per the original workflow: Nucleated cell counts per sample were estimated from amplification of reference gene primers within the assay. To quantify the absolute abundance of each unique TCRbeta CDR3 rearrangement, sequence reads were collapsed and filtered. For each sample, productive Simpson clonality was calculated by taking the square root of Simpson's diversity index across productive rearrangements. Imported from immuneACCESS, the table was reduced by TCRdb to in-frame sequences with V and J called. These copies leave out some clones; in studies compared against another copy, an unresolved V gene accounts for under half, and the cause of the remainder is not known. For V, J and clone size, that table is used; D and trimming come from the DNA. This sample has about 68,000 clones in its table, and more than 80% of those were observed once. 2.5% to 3% of the sample is held by the ten biggest clonotypes.

Whole blood was collected in K2EDTA tubes by collaborating institutions according to the institutions' own protocols. For TCRbeta analysis, collaborators shipped samples in one of three forms: frozen whole blood, isolated PBMCs, or DNA extracted from either of those sample types. The V and J segments used are TRBV10-2 and TRBJ1-2; the best D guess is TRBD1, with 5 bases matching. The material sequenced was peripheral blood. The sequence came from a man aged 50 or older with acute or convalescent COVID-19. Here is the DNA: TGCGCCAGCAGTGGGGGCCGGGACTCGAAGGGCTACACCTTC. Its translation reads: CASSGGRDSKGYTF.